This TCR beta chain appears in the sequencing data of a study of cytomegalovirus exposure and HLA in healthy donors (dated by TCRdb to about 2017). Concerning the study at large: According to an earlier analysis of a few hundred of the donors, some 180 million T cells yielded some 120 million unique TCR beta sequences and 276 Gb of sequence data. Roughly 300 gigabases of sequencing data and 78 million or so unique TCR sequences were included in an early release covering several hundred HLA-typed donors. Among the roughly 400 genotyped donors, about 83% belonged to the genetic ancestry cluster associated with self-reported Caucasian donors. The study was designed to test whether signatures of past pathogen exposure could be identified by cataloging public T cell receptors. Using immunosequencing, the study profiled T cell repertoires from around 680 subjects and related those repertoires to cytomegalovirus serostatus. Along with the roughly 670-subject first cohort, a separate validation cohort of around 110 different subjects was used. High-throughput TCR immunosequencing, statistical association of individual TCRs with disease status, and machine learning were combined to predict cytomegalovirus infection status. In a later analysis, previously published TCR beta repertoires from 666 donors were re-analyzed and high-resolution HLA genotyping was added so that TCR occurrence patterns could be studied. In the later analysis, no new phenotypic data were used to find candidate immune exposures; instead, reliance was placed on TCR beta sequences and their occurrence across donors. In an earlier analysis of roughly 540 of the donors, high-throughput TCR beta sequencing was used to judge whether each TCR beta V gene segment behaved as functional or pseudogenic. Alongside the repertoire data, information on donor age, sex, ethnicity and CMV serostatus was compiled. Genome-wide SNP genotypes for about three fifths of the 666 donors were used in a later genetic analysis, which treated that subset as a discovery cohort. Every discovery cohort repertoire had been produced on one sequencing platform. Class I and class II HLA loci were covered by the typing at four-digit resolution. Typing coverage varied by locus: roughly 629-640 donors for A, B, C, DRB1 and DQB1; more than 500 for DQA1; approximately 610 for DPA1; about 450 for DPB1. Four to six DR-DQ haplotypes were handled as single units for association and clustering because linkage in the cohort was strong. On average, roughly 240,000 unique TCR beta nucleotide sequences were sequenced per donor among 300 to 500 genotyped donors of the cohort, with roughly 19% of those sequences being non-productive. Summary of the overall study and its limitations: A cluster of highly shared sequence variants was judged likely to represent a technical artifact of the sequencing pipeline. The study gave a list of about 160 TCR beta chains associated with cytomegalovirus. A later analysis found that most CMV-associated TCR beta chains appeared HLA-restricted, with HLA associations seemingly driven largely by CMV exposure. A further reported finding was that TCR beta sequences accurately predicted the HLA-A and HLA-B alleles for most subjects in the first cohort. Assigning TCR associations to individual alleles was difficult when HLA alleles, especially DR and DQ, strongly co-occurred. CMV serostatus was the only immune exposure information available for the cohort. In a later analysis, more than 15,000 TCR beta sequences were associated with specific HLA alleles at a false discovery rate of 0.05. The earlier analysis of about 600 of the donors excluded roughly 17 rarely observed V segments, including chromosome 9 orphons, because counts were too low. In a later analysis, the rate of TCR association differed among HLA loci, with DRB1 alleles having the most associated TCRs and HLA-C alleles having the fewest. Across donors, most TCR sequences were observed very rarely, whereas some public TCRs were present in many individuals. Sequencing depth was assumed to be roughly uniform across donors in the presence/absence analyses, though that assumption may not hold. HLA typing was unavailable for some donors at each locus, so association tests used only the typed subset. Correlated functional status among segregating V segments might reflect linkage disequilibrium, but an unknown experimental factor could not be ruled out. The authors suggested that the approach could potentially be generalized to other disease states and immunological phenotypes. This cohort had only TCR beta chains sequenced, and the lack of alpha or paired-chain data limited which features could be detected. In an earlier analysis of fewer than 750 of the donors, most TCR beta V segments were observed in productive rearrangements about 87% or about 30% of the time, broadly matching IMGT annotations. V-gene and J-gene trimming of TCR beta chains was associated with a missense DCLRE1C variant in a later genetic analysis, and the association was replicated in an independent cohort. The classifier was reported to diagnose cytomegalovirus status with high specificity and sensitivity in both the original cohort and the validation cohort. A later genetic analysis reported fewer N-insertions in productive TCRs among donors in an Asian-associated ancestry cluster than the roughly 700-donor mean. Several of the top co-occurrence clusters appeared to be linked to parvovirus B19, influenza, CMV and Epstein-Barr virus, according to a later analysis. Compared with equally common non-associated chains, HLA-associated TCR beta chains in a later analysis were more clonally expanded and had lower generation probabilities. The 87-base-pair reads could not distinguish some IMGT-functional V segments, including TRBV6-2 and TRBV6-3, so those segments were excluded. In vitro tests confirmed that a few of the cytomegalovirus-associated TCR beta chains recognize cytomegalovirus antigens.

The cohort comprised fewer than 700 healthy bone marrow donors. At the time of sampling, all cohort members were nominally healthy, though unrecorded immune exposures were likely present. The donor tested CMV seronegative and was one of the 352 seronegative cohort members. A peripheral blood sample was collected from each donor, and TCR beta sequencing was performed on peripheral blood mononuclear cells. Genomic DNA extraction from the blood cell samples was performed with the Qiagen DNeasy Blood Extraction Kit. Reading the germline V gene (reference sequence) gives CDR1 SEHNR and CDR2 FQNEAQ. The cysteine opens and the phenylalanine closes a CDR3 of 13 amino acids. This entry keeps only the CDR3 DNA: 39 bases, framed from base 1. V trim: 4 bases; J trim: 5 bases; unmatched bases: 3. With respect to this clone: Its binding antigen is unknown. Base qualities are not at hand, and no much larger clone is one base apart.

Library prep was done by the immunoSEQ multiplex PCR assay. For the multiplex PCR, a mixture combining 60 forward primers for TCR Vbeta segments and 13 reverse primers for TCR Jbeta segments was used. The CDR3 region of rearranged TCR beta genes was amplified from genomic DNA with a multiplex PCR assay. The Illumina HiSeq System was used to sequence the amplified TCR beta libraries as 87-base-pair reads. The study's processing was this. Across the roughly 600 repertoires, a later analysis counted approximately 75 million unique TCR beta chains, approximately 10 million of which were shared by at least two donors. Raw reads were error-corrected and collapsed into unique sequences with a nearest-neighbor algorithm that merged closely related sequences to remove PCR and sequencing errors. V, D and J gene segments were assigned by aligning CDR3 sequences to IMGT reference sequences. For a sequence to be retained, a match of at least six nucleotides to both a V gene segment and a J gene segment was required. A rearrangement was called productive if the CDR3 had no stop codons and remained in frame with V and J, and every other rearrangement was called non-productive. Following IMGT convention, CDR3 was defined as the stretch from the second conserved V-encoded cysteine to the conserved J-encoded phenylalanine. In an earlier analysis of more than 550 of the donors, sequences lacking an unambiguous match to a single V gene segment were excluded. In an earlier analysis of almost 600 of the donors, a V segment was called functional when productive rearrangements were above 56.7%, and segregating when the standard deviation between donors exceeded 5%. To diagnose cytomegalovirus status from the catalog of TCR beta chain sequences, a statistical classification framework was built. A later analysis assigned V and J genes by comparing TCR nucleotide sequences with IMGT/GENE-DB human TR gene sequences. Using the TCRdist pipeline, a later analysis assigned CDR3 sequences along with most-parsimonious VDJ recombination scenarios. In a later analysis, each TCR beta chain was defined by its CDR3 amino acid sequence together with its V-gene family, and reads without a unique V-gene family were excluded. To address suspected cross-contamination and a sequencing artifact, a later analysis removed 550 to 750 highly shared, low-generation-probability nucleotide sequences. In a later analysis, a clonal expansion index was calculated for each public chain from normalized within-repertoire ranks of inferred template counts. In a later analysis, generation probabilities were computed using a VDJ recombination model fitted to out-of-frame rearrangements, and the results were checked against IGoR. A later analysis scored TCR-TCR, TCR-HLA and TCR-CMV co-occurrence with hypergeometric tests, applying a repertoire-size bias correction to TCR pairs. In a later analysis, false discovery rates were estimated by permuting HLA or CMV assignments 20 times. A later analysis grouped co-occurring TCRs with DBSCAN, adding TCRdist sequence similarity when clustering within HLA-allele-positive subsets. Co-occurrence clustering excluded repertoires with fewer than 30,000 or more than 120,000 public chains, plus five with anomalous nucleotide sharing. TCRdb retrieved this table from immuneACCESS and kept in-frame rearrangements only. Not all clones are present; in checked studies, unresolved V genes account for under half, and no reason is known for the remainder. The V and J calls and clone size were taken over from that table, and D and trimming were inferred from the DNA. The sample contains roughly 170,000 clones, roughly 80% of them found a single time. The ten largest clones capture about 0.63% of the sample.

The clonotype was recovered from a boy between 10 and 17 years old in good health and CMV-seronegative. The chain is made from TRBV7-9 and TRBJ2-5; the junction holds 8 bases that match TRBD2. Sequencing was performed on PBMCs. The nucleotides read TGTGCCAGCAGCTCACCGGGGGGGGAGACCCAGTACTTC. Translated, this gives CASSSPGGETQYF.